The entry below gives a single T cell receptor (beta chain) sequence along with its context. Its specificity is unknown. Per-sample PBMC isolation yielded at least 7 million cells. The data are from a study of blood T cells in healthy people across ages. Background on the study: The template switching approach captured approximately one barcoded beta molecule for every two T cells. Notes on the study in general: Investigators treated diversity estimates from one million T cells as underestimates. Diversity was higher, and naive CD4+ cells more numerous, in long-lived donors than in aged donors.

Then a second PCR, running roughly 6 to 11 cycles, was carried out with a sample-barcoded 5' primer and a J-beta primer mix. TCRdb reprocessed the 5' RACE reads with MiXCR, giving one entry per CDR3 protein. The sample yields roughly 730,000 distinct CDR3 sequences, around 50% seen once. From germline, CDR1 is DFQATT and CDR2 SNEGSKA (reference sequence). CDR3 length: 11 amino acids. Sequencing was carried out using blood. The rearrangement links TRBV20-1 to TRBJ2-7, with D tentatively TRBD2 (5 bases). The DNA matches TRBJ2-5 better at its end, which makes the J call doubtful. The receptor was isolated from a man in his forties in good health. The CDR3 coding sequence is TGCAGTGCTGAGGGAGTAGAGACCCAGTACTTC. Translated: CSAEGVETQYF.